The clone carrying this TCR beta chain was counted at least ten times. Its antigen is still unknown. These data come from a study of regulatory T cells in long-lasting Graves disease. Time point denoted: newly diagnosed GD, antithyroid drugs for less than 3 months. Making the TCR library involved RNA that had been extracted from PBMCs. CDR3 length: 14 residues. Trimming removed 7 bases at V and 2 bases at J, with 15 bases between. Findings and limits, study-wide: Newly diagnosed Graves' patients exceeded persistent ones in TCR diversity.

Investigators prepared the TCR beta libraries by applying iRepertoire HTBI primers and Arm-PCR of CDR3 regions. MiXCR, run by TCRdb on the multiplex PCR reads, gives a single entry per CDR3 protein. The table includes approximately 400,000 distinct CDR3 sequences, 15% detected once. These same records also appear under a second study, on T cells in Graves' hyperthyroidism and ophthalmopathy. That investigation notes: HTBI primers were the set used in a first-round RT-PCR of the TCR CDR3.

The chain combines TRBV12-3 or TRBV12-4 with TRBJ2-7; perhaps TRBD2 as D (6 bases). The origin of this receptor is a woman aged 40-49 years with Graves disease. Here the sequenced sample was peripheral blood mononuclear cells (PBMCs), taken at new diagnosis, from a patient treated with antithyroid drugs. CDR3 loop: CASKASENPYEQYF. The CDR3 region has the DNA TGTGCCAGCAAGGCTAGCGAGAACCCCTACGAGCAGTACTTC.